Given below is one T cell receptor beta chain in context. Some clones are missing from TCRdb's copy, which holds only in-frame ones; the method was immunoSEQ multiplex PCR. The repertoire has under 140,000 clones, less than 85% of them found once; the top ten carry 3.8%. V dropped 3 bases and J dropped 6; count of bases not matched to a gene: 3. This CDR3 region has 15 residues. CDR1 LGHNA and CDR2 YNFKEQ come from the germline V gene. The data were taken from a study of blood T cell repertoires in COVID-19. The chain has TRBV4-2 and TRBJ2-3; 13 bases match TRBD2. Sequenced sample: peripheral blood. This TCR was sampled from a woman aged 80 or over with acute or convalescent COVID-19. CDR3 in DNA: TGTGCCAGCAGCCAGGGACTAGCGGGAAGGGATACGCAGTATTTT. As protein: CASSQGLAGRDTQYF.